This T cell receptor (beta chain) was identified in a study of blood T cell repertoires in COVID-19. Study-level background: Samples of COVID-19 (acute and convalescent) were obtained from the United States, Italy and Spain.

Participants were placed into cohorts based on the clinical history they reported. In the authors' methods: Reference gene primers were amplified, and this amplification served to estimate nucleated cell counts. Libraries were prepared by immunoSEQ multiplex PCR; TCRdb keeps only in-frame clonotypes and omits some of them. That table gives V, J and clone size, and the DNA gave D and trimming. Of about 250,000 clones listed, 75% to 90% were seen once; the top ten hold roughly 2.5%. V lost 3 bases, J lost 0 bases, and 5 bases stayed unmatched. Germline lookup yields CDR1 KGHSH and CDR2 LQKENI. This CDR3 region has 16 residues.

V gene TRBV18 combines with J gene TRBJ2-1; 7 bases line up with TRBD2. Sample: PBMCs or T cells enriched from blood (not recorded which). The clonotype was recovered from a woman aged 18-29 years who had recovered from COVID-19. CDR3 sequence (DNA): TGTGCCAGCTCACCTAAGCGGGGAACCTCCTACAATGAGCAGTTCTTC. This codes for CASSPKRGTSYNEQFF.